The 6 T cell receptor beta chains below all came from one sample that was sequenced in a study of OX40 agonist ivuxolimab in advanced cancers. Sequenced by immunoSEQ multiplex PCR; TCRdb stores in-frame clones only, minus some. Here the sample spans tens of thousands of clones, approximately 80% being singletons. This sample comprised CD4+ or CD8+ T cells sorted from blood, obtained in a trial of the OX40 agonist ivuxolimab. The origin of the receptors is an adult with an advanced solid tumor such as melanoma, head and neck, liver or kidney cancer.

This chain uses TRBV19 with TRBJ1-4; 8 bases map to TRBD1. CDR3 length: 16 amino acids. The ends lost 0 bases at V and 6 bases at J; junction bases unmatched: 6. Looked up from germline, CDR1 is LNHDA and CDR2 is SQIVND (reference sequence). The CDR3 protein is CASSIDHRGLDEKLFF. In DNA form, the CDR3 reads TGTGCCAGTAGTATAGATCACAGGGGGTTGGATGAAAAACTGTTTTTT.

J is TRBJ1-4 and V is TRBV5-5; TRBD1 is a possible D gene (5 bases). The CDR3 has 16 amino acids. Trimming took off 1 base at V and 1 base at J, with 11 bases between the two ends. Germline-derived CDR1 and CDR2 are SGHKS and YYEKEE (reference sequence). For the CDR3, the DNA is TGTGCCAGCAGCTTGTTCCCGGGGGAAACTAATGAAAAACTGTTTTTT. It translates to CASSLFPGETNEKLFF.

V gene TRBV19 combines with J gene TRBJ2-6; D may correspond to TRBD1 or TRBD2 (5 bases each). The CDR3 loop spans 17 amino acids. CDR1 LNHDA and CDR2 SQIVND come from the germline V gene (reference sequence). The V end lost 4 bases, the J end lost 0 bases, and 13 bases lay between the germline ends. DNA for the CDR3: TGTGCCAGTAGTAAGGGGACGGCCCACTCTGGGGCCAACGTCCTGACTTTC. The encoded protein is CASSKGTAHSGANVLTF.

This clone was found once. The V call is TRBV4-1, the J call TRBJ2-1; D might be TRBD1 (6 bases). Germline CDR1 reads MGHRA; CDR2 reads YSYEKL. The CDR3 is 15 residues long. V gave up 1 base and J gave up 2 bases, with 9 bases separating them. The CDR3 region has the DNA TGCGCCAGCAGCCAAGCCGGACAGCCCTACAATGAGCAGTTCTTC. This gives the protein CASSQAGQPYNEQFF.

The chain is built from TRBV7-6 and TRBJ2-3; D not resolved. The CDR3 runs 13 residues. Germline loops: CDR1 SGHVS, CDR2 FNYEAQ. Trimming removed 2 bases at V and 4 bases at J, with 7 bases between. The CDR3 sequence is CASSLSRADTQYF. The CDR3 DNA is TGTGCCAGCAGCTTATCGAGAGCAGATACGCAGTATTTT.

The chain is built from TRBV5-5 and TRBJ1-1; TRBD1 might be the D (5 bases). Trimming took 2 bases from V and 1 from J, leaving 12 bases between them. This CDR3 has 15 residues. Germline values: CDR1 SGHKS, CDR2 YYEKEE (reference sequence). CDR3 nucleotides: TGTGCCAGCAGCTTCACGGGACGGAGGAACACTGAAGCTTTCTTT. Its protein is CASSFTGRRNTEAFF.